One and the same sample provided the 10 T cell receptor beta chains below, sequenced in a study of T-cell reconstitution after alpha-beta-depleted transplantation in children. The TCRbeta library was prepared with unique molecular identifiers. TCRdb itself ran the PCR reads through MiXCR, one entry per CDR3 protein. Among approximately 520,000 distinct CDR3 sequences listed, 9.5% to 12% were seen once. This material consisted of PBMCs, mostly from graft donor cells, taken 180 days after TCRalphabeta/CD19-depleted stem cell transplant. The receptors were sampled from a female patient between 2 and 15 years old who had a stem cell transplant for aplastic anemia, so the T cells may come from the graft donor.

The rearrangement uses TRBV29-1 and TRBJ2-7, with a tentative D call TRBD1 (7 bases). CDR3 length equals 14 residues. Germline V gives CDR1 SQVTM, CDR2 ANQGSEA. DNA for the CDR3: TGCGGCCGAATCGCACAGGGGCCCCGGGAGGAGCAGTACGTC. Protein sequence: CGRIAQGPREEQYV.

The chain employs TRBV12-3 or TRBV12-4 and TRBJ2-7, with D possibly being TRBD1 or TRBD2 (5 bases each). V was clipped by 6 bases and J by 2 bases, with 11 bases between them. The CDR3 has 13 amino acids. The chain's CDR3 is CASSSGTTYEQYV. CDR3 coding DNA: TGTGCCAGCAGCTCTGGGACCACCTACGAGCAGTACGTC.

The V call is TRBV5-6, the J call TRBJ2-7; 7 bases align to TRBD1. The V gene's germline CDR1 is SGHDT and CDR2 YYEEEE. The CDR3 is 16 residues long. The V and J ends lost 6 bases and 1 base, in that order; junction bases with no gene match: 13. For the CDR3, the DNA is TGTGCCAGCACCCTGGTAGACAGGGACACGTCCTACGAGCAGTACGTC. Translating gives CASTLVDRDTSYEQYV.

There are many counts of this clonotype. This chain links TRBV24-1 with TRBJ2-6, with 11 bases that match TRBD1. V gave up 5 bases and J gave up 2 bases; unmatched junction bases: 7. CDR3 length: 18 amino acids. The germline V gene has CDR1 KGHDR and CDR2 SFDVKD. The DNA of the CDR3 is TGTGCCACCAGTGGTAGGACAGGGGGCTACGCTGGGGCCAACGTCCTGACTTTC. Encoded protein: CATSGRTGGYAGANVLTF.

This clonotype was seen a handful of times. The V call is TRBV12-3 or TRBV12-4, the J call TRBJ2-5; the D gene is possibly TRBD2 (12 bases). The CDR3 sequence is 20 residues long. V lost 4 bases to trimming and J lost 2 bases, with 29 bases between them. CDR3 sequence (DNA): TGTGCCAGCAGTTGGGTGGACAGGGGGCGACTAGCGGGAGTACAAGAGACCCAGTACTTC. As protein: CASSWVDRGRLAGVQETQYF.

This clonotype has more than one count but fewer than ten. The chain uses TRBV4-2 and TRBJ2-7; D might be TRBD1 (6 bases). The CDR3 loop spans 15 amino acids. V was clipped by 0 bases and J by 1 base, with 10 bases between them. CDR1 and CDR2 (germline): LGHNA, YNFKEQ. This CDR3 reads CASSQEHRVSYEQYF. The DNA for the CDR3 is TGTGCCAGCAGCCAAGAGCACAGGGTATCCTACGAGCAGTACTTC.

The chain joins TRBV5-1 to TRBJ2-1; a possible D gene is TRBD2 (6 bases). The CDR3 loop spans 16 amino acids. The V gene lost 0 bases and the J gene lost 2 bases, with 12 bases spanning the gap. Germline loops: CDR1 SGHRS, CDR2 YFSETQ. The CDR3 sequence is CASSLGEALAYNEQFF. CDR3 nucleotide sequence: TGCGCCAGCAGCTTGGGGGAGGCCCTTGCCTACAATGAGCAGTTCTTC.

The sample holds many counts of this clonotype. The chain has TRBV7-3 and TRBJ2-2; tentative D call: TRBD1 (6 bases). The V gene lost 4 bases and the J gene lost 4 bases, with 13 bases spanning the gap. This CDR3 is 15 amino acids long. CDR1 and CDR2 (germline): SGHTA, FQGTGA. CDR3 sequence (DNA): TGTGCCAGCAGCTCTAGGACAGTGGCCACCGGGGAGCTGTTTTTT. Its translation is CASSSRTVATGELFF.

The rearrangement uses TRBV4-2 and TRBJ2-3, with 12 bases that match TRBD2. The CDR3 runs 15 residues. Germline assignment: CDR1 LGHNA and CDR2 YNFKEQ. Trimming at V came to 3 bases and at J to 5 bases, leaving 3 bases not matched to a gene. The DNA for the CDR3 is TGTGCCAGCAGCCATCGACTAGCGGGAGAAGATACGCAGTATTTT. This translates into CASSHRLAGEDTQYF.

The table lists this clonotype with many counts. The V gene is TRBV5-5, the J gene TRBJ1-2; D remains ambiguous. CDR1 and CDR2 from the germline V gene are SGHKS and YYEKEE (reference sequence). CDR3 length: 13 amino acids. V lost 0 bases, J lost 1 base, and 4 bases lay in between. CDR3: CASSLDYNYGYTF. The CDR3 bases are TGTGCCAGCAGCTTGGATTATAACTATGGCTACACCTTC.